These 13 T cell receptor beta chains came from one sample sequenced in a study of PD-L1 blockade in urothelial cancer. Stated time point: pretreatment peripheral blood. Libraries were prepared by immunoSEQ multiplex PCR; TCRdb keeps only in-frame clonotypes and omits some of them. This table has about 74,000 clones, roughly 90% appearing once. This specimen was PBMCs, taken around atezolizumab (anti-PD-L1) treatment. These receptors originate from a man in his sixties or seventies with urothelial cancer.

This chain uses TRBV10-3 with TRBJ2-7; 10 nucleotides agree with TRBD1. Germline CDR1 and CDR2: ENHRY and SYGVKD. V lost 5 bases and J lost 4; bases outside the gene matches: 8. The CDR3 sequence is 15 residues long. CDR3 region: CAISSRDRGWYEQYF. The DNA of the CDR3 is TGTGCCATCAGTTCCCGGGACAGGGGTTGGTACGAGCAGTACTTC.

DNA of the CDR3: TGTGCCATCAGAACAGGTACCCTGGCTGGCTACACCTTC. This sequence encodes CAIRTGTLAGYTF. The chain employs TRBV10-3 and TRBJ1-2; tentatively, D is TRBD1 (5 bases). The ends were cut back, 6 bases at V and 7 bases at J, with 15 bases in the middle. This CDR3 contains 13 residues. The germline V gene encodes CDR1 ENHRY and CDR2 SYGVKD.

The chain uses TRBV5-1 and TRBJ2-7, with 10 nucleotides matching TRBD1. Germline loops: CDR1 SGHRS, CDR2 YFSETQ. The CDR3 is made up of 15 amino acids. The V and J ends lost 0 bases and 5 bases, in that order; junction bases with no gene match: 5. For the CDR3, the DNA is TGCGCCAGCAGCTTGGAGGGACAGGGGAATGACGAGCAGTACTTC. This encodes CASSLEGQGNDEQYF. The variable domain in full, completed from reference TRBV5-1 and TRBJ2-7, reads KAGVTQTPRYLIKTRGQQVTLSCSPISGHRSVSWYQQTPGQGLQFLFEYFSETQRNKGNFPGRFSGRQFSNSRSEMNVSTLELGDSALYLCASSLEGQGNDEQYFGPGTRLTVT.

V and J are TRBV7-9 and TRBJ2-5, with 9 bases fitting TRBD1. Germline loops: CDR1 SEHNR, CDR2 FQNEAQ (reference sequence). The length of the CDR3 is 15 residues. V was pared by 5 bases and J by 7 bases, with 11 bases of the junction left unmatched. The CDR3 DNA is TGTGCCAGCAGCCAAACAGGGGGCGCGGGTCGGACCCAGTACTTC. Its protein product is CASSQTGGAGRTQYF.

J is TRBJ1-5 and V is TRBV21-1; TRBD1, the D gene given by the table, was not confirmed from the DNA. TRBV21-1 is tagged as a pseudogene. The CDR3 spans 19 residues. The CDR3 DNA reads as TGTGCCAGCAGCGGGAGGGACAGGGAAACAAGATATAGCAATCAGCCCCAGCATTTT. Translated, it gives CASSGRDRETRYSNQPQHF.

This clone was observed a few times. The J gene is TRBJ2-7, the V gene TRBV6-5, with 10 nucleotides matching TRBD2. CDR3 length equals 12 residues. Germline CDR1 and CDR2: MNHEY and SVGAGI. The V gene end was trimmed by 6 bases and the J gene end by 13 bases; junction bases not matched to a gene: 9. CDR3 nucleotides: TGTGCCAGCAGCTCCTCCGGGACTAGCGCTTACTTC. Translation gives CASSSSGTSAYF.

This clone occurred a few times. The V call is TRBV28, the J call TRBJ2-7, with D unresolved. Germline assignment: CDR1 MDHEN and CDR2 SYDVKM. V dropped 6 bases and J dropped 3 bases, with 15 bases sitting between them. This CDR3 is 14 amino acids long. In DNA form, the CDR3 reads TGTGCCAGCAGCGCTTATATTAGTAACTACGAGCAGTACTTC. Its translation: CASSAYISNYEQYF. Full variable domain (missing parts from reference TRBV28 and TRBJ2-7): DVKVTQSSRYLVKRTGEKVFLECVQDMDHENMFWYRQDPGLGLRLIYFSYDVKMKEKGDIPEGYSVSREKKERFSLILESASTNQTSMYLCASSAYISNYEQYFGPGTRLTVT.

This chain joins TRBV27 and TRBJ1-5; D remains unclear. Germline V gene data show CDR1 as MNHEY and CDR2 as SMNVEV (reference sequence). The CDR3 covers 16 residues. V shed 3 bases and J shed 0 bases, with 12 bases lying between them. The DNA for the CDR3 is TGTGCCAGCAGTTTTGGGTTGCCGGGTAGCAATCAGCCCCAGCATTTT. As protein: CASSFGLPGSNQPQHF.

The genes are TRBV5-4 and TRBJ2-5; TRBD2 aligns across 14 bases. V shed 3 bases and J 4 bases; nucleotides not matched to a gene: 11. This CDR3 region has 18 residues. CDR1 and CDR2 (germline): SGHNT, YYREEE (reference sequence). CDR3 amino acids: CASSWGLAGAVGRETQYF. For the CDR3, the DNA is TGTGCCAGCAGCTGGGGACTAGCGGGAGCTGTAGGTCGAGAGACCCAGTACTTC.

V and J are TRBV15 and TRBJ2-4, with D unresolved. Germline lookup yields CDR1 LNHNV and CDR2 YYDKDF (reference sequence). The V end lost 6 bases, the J end lost 0 bases, and 9 bases lay between the germline ends. This CDR3 has 14 amino acids. This CDR3 is CATRELLAKNIQYF. The DNA of the CDR3 is TGTGCCACCAGAGAGCTCCTAGCCAAAAACATTCAGTACTTC. Complete variable domain (other parts from reference TRBV15 and TRBJ2-4): DAMVIQNPRYQVTQFGKPVTLSCSQTLNHNVMYWYQQKSSQAPKLLFHYYDKDFNNEADTPDNFQSRRPNTSFCFLDIRSPGLGDTAMYLCATRELLAKNIQYFGAGTRLSVL.

This chain joins TRBV28 and TRBJ2-1; TRBD2 aligns across 8 bases. J lost 4 bases, V lost 7 bases, and 6 bases had no gene match. The CDR3 is 14 residues long. Looked up from germline, CDR1 is MDHEN and CDR2 is SYDVKM. The CDR3 spells CASTVQRGYNEQFF. CDR3 bases: TGTGCCAGCACTGTCCAGCGGGGGTACAATGAGCAGTTCTTC.

This clone showed up just once. The chain couples TRBV7-6 to TRBJ2-5; 14 nucleotides line up with TRBD2. Losses at the gene ends were 5 bases for V and 5 bases for J; bases not matched to a gene: 7. Germline-derived CDR1 and CDR2 are SGHVS and FNYEAQ. There are 16 residues in the CDR3. CDR3 amino acids: CASSLGLAGVRETQYF. CDR3 nucleotides: TGTGCCAGCAGCCTGGGACTAGCGGGAGTTCGGGAGACCCAGTACTTC.

The V call is TRBV7-8, the J call TRBJ2-7, with 11 bases matching TRBD2. Looked up from germline, CDR1 is SGHVS and CDR2 is FQNEAQ. The CDR3 spans 16 residues. Losses at the gene ends were 1 base for V and 2 bases for J; bases not matched to a gene: 4. The CDR3 region has the DNA TGTGCCAGCAGCTTAGATGGGACTAGCGGTACCTACGAGCAGTACTTC. Its translation is CASSLDGTSGTYEQYF.